This TCR beta chain is from a study of blood T cells in healthy people across ages. Broader study findings: There was no known CMV status for donors, so expanded clonotype changes were possibly confounded.

Extraction of total RNA produced a minimum of 5 micrograms from each sample. Using a J-beta primer mix together with a sample-barcoded 5' primer, a second PCR was run for roughly 7 to 11 cycles. No fewer than 3 million CDR3-containing paired-end reads came from each sample. TCRdb reanalysed the 5' RACE reads using MiXCR and keeps one entry per CDR3 protein. This repertoire shows fewer than 800,000 distinct CDR3 sequences, 45% to 50% found once; its top ten account for under 35%. This clonotype has only a few counts. Its target is not known. This clonotype was obtained from a woman in her sixties in good health. Sequencing was carried out using blood.

CDR3 DNA: TGTGCCAGCAGCCAGGGACACCAAGCCAAAAACATTCAGTACTTC. This gives the protein CASSQGHQAKNIQYF. This chain uses TRBV7-2 with TRBJ2-4; TRBD1 is a possible D gene (6 bases). The V and J ends lost 5 bases and 0 bases respectively, with 11 bases between them. The germline gives CDR1 SGHTA, CDR2 FQGNSA. The CDR3 length is 15 residues. Combining the CDR3 with reference TRBV7-2 and TRBJ2-4 gives the whole variable domain GAGVSQSPSNKVTEKGKDVELRCDPISGHTALYWYRQSLGQGLEFLIYFQGNSAPDKSGLPSDRFSAERTGGSVSTLTIQRTQQEDSAVYLCASSQGHQAKNIQYFGAGTRLSVL.